The 24 T cell receptor beta chains listed next were all sequenced from one sample in a study of cytomegalovirus exposure and HLA in healthy donors. With 60 Vbeta and 13 Jbeta primers, the PCR was carried out. The protocol was immunoSEQ multiplex PCR, while the TCRdb copy is restricted to in-frame clones and leaves out a portion. The sample lists 130,000 to 150,000 clones; 73% were seen once. Sequenced input: PBMCs. The receptor source for this set is a woman aged 40 to 49 in good health and CMV-seronegative.

The genes are TRBV5-3 and TRBJ2-2; tentatively, D is TRBD2 (6 bases). TRBV5-3 counts as an open reading frame of uncertain function. CDR3 length: 20 amino acids. The V and J ends lost 0 bases and 0 bases respectively, with 21 bases between them. The CDR3, as DNA: TGTGCCAGAAGCTTGGAAGCGTGCGGGGAATTTATATCGAACACCGGGGAGCTGTTTTTT. The encoded protein is CARSLEACGEFISNTGELFF.

This chain joins TRBV10-3 and TRBJ2-7, with D perhaps TRBD2 (6 bases). The germline V gene has CDR1 ENHRY and CDR2 SYGVKD. V dropped 5 bases and J dropped 6 bases, with 11 bases sitting between them. This CDR3 spans 12 amino acids. CDR3 bases: TGTGCCATCAGTCTGGCGGGGAGCGAGCAGTACTTC. It codes for CAISLAGSEQYF.

The chain joins TRBV10-3 to TRBJ2-1; perhaps TRBD2 as D (7 bases). V lost 9 bases, J lost 5 bases, and 20 bases lay in between. Germline V gives CDR1 ENHRY, CDR2 SYGVKD. The CDR3 loop spans 15 amino acids. CDR3 amino acids: CAIRGGGAIDNEQFF. The CDR3 nucleotides are TGTGCCATTCGAGGGGGGGGCGCCATTGACAATGAGCAGTTCTTC.

The chain employs TRBV2 and TRBJ1-1; TRBD1 matches at 7 bases. CDR1 and CDR2 (germline): SNHLY, FYNNEI. V was pared by 3 bases and J by 3 bases, with 4 bases of the junction left unmatched. The CDR3 covers 14 residues. The CDR3 spells CASSEQGEDTEAFF. The CDR3 nucleotides are TGTGCCAGCAGTGAGCAGGGGGAGGACACTGAAGCTTTCTTT.

This sequence joins TRBV11-2 and TRBJ2-5; TRBD1 matches at 10 bases. V trimming: 4 bases; J trimming: 6 bases; junction bases outside the gene matches: 8. In germline, CDR1 is SGHAT, CDR2 FQNNGV. The CDR3 length is 15 residues. In DNA, the CDR3 is TGTGCCAGCAGCTCTACGACAGGGGGCGGTCAGACCCAGTACTTC. It translates to CASSSTTGGGQTQYF.

This chain joins TRBV27 and TRBJ2-5; TRBD1 aligns across 9 bases. This CDR3 region has 15 residues. Germline CDR1 is MNHEY and CDR2 is SMNVEV (reference sequence). V was pared by 3 bases and J by 3 bases, with 5 bases of the junction left unmatched. The CDR3 bases are TGTGCCAGCAGTTTCTACAGGGGGCGCGAAGAGACCCAGTACTTC. Its translation: CASSFYRGREETQYF.

This clone showed up just a few times. This CDR3 reads CASSLEVPGQGNNEQFF. The CDR3 DNA follows: TGCGCCAGCAGCTTGGAAGTTCCGGGACAGGGTAACAATGAGCAGTTCTTC. The V gene is TRBV5-1, the J gene TRBJ2-1; TRBD1 agrees at 9 bases. Germline V gene lookup returns CDR1 SGHRS and CDR2 YFSETQ. CDR3 length equals 17 residues. Unmatched junction bases numbered 9, after V lost 0 bases and J lost 5 bases.

V and J are TRBV2 and TRBJ2-1, with a weak D call TRBD2 (6 bases). Deletions cut 3 bases from V and 7 bases from J, with 10 bases between. The CDR3 is made up of 13 amino acids. Germline assignment: CDR1 SNHLY and CDR2 FYNNEI. Here the CDR3 reads CASSDRGWNEQFF. The CDR3 bases are TGTGCCAGCAGTGATCGGGGGTGGAATGAGCAGTTCTTC. Variable domain in full (rest from reference TRBV2 and TRBJ2-1): EPEVTQTPSHQVTQMGQEVILRCVPISNHLYFYWYRQILGQKVEFLVSFYNNEISEKSEIFDDQFSVERPDGSNFTLKIRSTKLEDSAMYFCASSDRGWNEQFFGPGTRLTVL.

This chain joins TRBV7-3 and TRBJ2-5; D ambiguous. V was trimmed by 1 base and J by 1 base, leaving 4 bases between them. This CDR3 is 13 amino acids long. Germline V gene lookup returns CDR1 SGHTA and CDR2 FQGTGA. CDR3 DNA: TGTGCCAGCAGCTTAAACACCCAAGAGACCCAGTACTTC. This sequence encodes CASSLNTQETQYF.

The gene calls are TRBV2 and TRBJ2-1, with a possible D match to TRBD2 (6 bases). Germline CDR1 reads SNHLY; CDR2 reads FYNNEI. Trimming shortened V by 6 bases and J by 2 bases, and 11 bases separated the two germline ends. This CDR3 has 14 amino acids. CDR3 DNA sequence: TGTGCCAGCAGCCTCCGGGGGACCTACAATGAGCAGTTCTTC. This translates into CASSLRGTYNEQFF. Using reference TRBV2 and TRBJ2-1 for the parts outside the CDR3, the full variable domain is EPEVTQTPSHQVTQMGQEVILRCVPISNHLYFYWYRQILGQKVEFLVSFYNNEISEKSEIFDDQFSVERPDGSNFTLKIRSTKLEDSAMYFCASSLRGTYNEQFFGPGTRLTVL.

The genes are TRBV5-1 and TRBJ1-2; D is perhaps TRBD1 (5 bases). Per the germline V gene, CDR1 is SGHRS and CDR2 is YFSETQ. This CDR3 spans 14 amino acids. V lost 1 base and J lost 2, with 9 bases in between. The CDR3 sequence: CASSLQGSNYGYTF. The CDR3 bases are TGCGCCAGCAGCTTGCAGGGATCCAACTATGGCTACACCTTC.

The V and J genes are TRBV5-1 and TRBJ1-1; 8 bases match TRBD1. With V trimmed by 0 bases and J by 3 bases, 4 bases remained unmatched. This CDR3 region has 15 residues. Germline V gene data show CDR1 as SGHRS and CDR2 as YFSETQ. The CDR3 nucleotides read TGCGCCAGCAGCTTGGAAATACAGGGGGACACTGAAGCTTTCTTT. Encoded protein: CASSLEIQGDTEAFF. Combining the CDR3 with reference TRBV5-1 and TRBJ1-1 gives the whole variable domain KAGVTQTPRYLIKTRGQQVTLSCSPISGHRSVSWYQQTPGQGLQFLFEYFSETQRNKGNFPGRFSGRQFSNSRSEMNVSTLELGDSALYLCASSLEIQGDTEAFFGQGTRLTVV.

The chain joins TRBV6-1 to TRBJ2-5; 7 positions agree with TRBD2. The CDR3 consists of 14 residues. Trimming at V came to 2 bases and at J to 7 bases, leaving 7 bases not matched to a gene. The germline V gene encodes CDR1 MNHNS and CDR2 SASEGT. The CDR3 region is CASSETSGVATQYF. The CDR3 DNA sequence: TGTGCCAGCAGTGAAACCAGCGGGGTAGCGACCCAGTACTTC.

V is TRBV15 and J is TRBJ1-1; no firm D call. Per germline, CDR1 LNHNV and CDR2 YYDKDF (reference sequence). V was clipped by 1 base and J by 3 bases, with 12 bases between them. This CDR3 has 15 residues. The CDR3 reads CATSRGGSGDTEAFF. The CDR3 DNA reads as TGTGCCACCAGCAGAGGCGGCAGTGGTGACACTGAAGCTTTCTTT.

The V and J genes are TRBV9 and TRBJ2-2, with unresolved D. Germline CDR1 is SGDLS and CDR2 is YYNGEE. This CDR3 spans 14 amino acids. V was trimmed by 3 bases and J by 1 base, leaving 7 bases between them. The CDR3 nucleotides are TGTGCCAGCAGCGGAGTCCAGAACACCGGGGAGCTGTTTTTT. Amino acids: CASSGVQNTGELFF.

The gene calls are TRBV5-1 and TRBJ2-5; TRBD1 might be the D (6 bases). The J call may be in error: the DNA end matches TRBJ2-7 better. There are 12 residues in the CDR3. The germline V gene has CDR1 SGHRS and CDR2 YFSETQ. CDR3 protein: CASGQSSYEQYF. In DNA form, the CDR3 reads TGCGCCAGCGGACAGAGCTCCTACGAGCAGTACTTC.

The CDR3 is CASSRSGGGAEDTQYF. Written as DNA, the CDR3 is TGTGCCAGCAGCCGTTCTGGCGGGGGGGCCGAAGATACGCAGTATTTT. V is TRBV4-2 and J is TRBJ2-3; TRBD2 matches at 9 bases. The CDR3 is 16 amino acids. Germline CDR1 LGHNA, CDR2 YNFKEQ. Germline trimming cut 4 bases from V and 5 bases from J; bases unmatched to any gene: 10.

This clone was recorded only once. The chain recombines TRBV4-2 with TRBJ2-2; TRBD2 is a possible D gene (5 bases). CDR3 length: 17 residues. Germline V gene data show CDR1 as LGHNA and CDR2 as YNFKEQ. The V end lost 6 bases, the J end lost 5 bases, and 22 bases lay between the germline ends. The CDR3 bases are TGTGCCAGCAGTCCGAGGGTTGAGGTGGTTAGGACCGGGGAGCTGTTTTTT. This codes for CASSPRVEVVRTGELFF.

This chain uses TRBV4-1 with TRBJ1-2, with D possibly being TRBD1 (6 bases). Looked up from germline, CDR1 is MGHRA and CDR2 is YSYEKL. The CDR3 loop spans 15 amino acids. Deletions cut 2 bases from V and 0 bases from J, with 10 bases between. For the CDR3, the DNA is TGCGCCAGCAGCCAATCGACAGGCACTAACTATGGCTACACCTTC. Translating it yields CASSQSTGTNYGYTF.

The CDR3 DNA is TGTGCCAGCAGTTTGTTTTCAGGTCGAGCTTTCTTT. This translates into CASSLFSGRAFF. This chain uses TRBV28 with TRBJ1-1; D gene unclear. The CDR3 extends over 12 amino acids. From germline, CDR1 is MDHEN and CDR2 SYDVKM. Trimming pared 3 bases from V and 10 bases from J, leaving 12 bases between.

The J gene is TRBJ2-3, the V gene TRBV5-1; D gene unclear. The CDR3 contains 14 residues. In germline, CDR1 is SGHRS, CDR2 YFSETQ. Deletions cut 4 bases from V and 1 base from J, with 10 bases between. CDR3 sequence reads: CASSGTSGTDTQYF. Here the CDR3 DNA reads TGCGCCAGCAGCGGAACAAGCGGCACAGATACGCAGTATTTT.

This clone was counted a single time. The chain joins TRBV19 to TRBJ1-1, with 8 positions matching TRBD1. The CDR3 totals 14 residues. The V gene's germline CDR1 is LNHDA and CDR2 SQIVND (reference sequence). Trimming at V came to 5 bases and at J to 3 bases, leaving 5 bases not matched to a gene. CDR3 residues: CASSDRTGYTEAFF. The CDR3 DNA is TGTGCCAGTAGTGATCGGACAGGGTACACTGAAGCTTTCTTT.

The chain couples TRBV5-6 to TRBJ2-1, with a weak D call TRBD1 (6 bases). CDR1 is SGHDT, CDR2 YYEEEE, per germline. The germline V and J ends were trimmed by 0 bases and 4 bases, with 11 bases remaining between them. CDR3 length equals 15 residues. The chain's CDR3 is CASSLGAGQYNEQFF. CDR3 in DNA: TGTGCCAGCAGCTTGGGAGCCGGACAGTACAATGAGCAGTTCTTC.

This chain connects TRBV27 to TRBJ1-1, with 7 bases aligning to TRBD1. The germline gives CDR1 MNHEY, CDR2 SMNVEV (reference sequence). V lost 6 bases, J lost 1 base, and 11 bases stayed unmatched. This CDR3 spans 16 amino acids. CDR3 coding DNA: TGTGCCAGCAGCTGGTACACGACAGGGAAGAACACTGAAGCTTTCTTT. This codes for CASSWYTTGKNTEAFF.